In its sample, the clone carrying this T cell receptor beta chain ranks as hyperexpanded. The antigen is not known. V lost 8 bases and J 0 bases, leaving 14 bases between the germline ends. The CDR3 is 15 amino acids. Germline V gene lookup returns CDR1 SNHLY and CDR2 FYNNEI. The data derive from a study of tissue T cells after allogeneic stem cell transplantation. As for the study in general: Four unmodified and three CD34-selected T-cell-depleted grafts went to graft-versus-host disease patients.

Study-level results: Anatomically similar tissues had similar TCR repertoires within each patient. This small cohort was clinically heterogeneous, and sampling depth was a limitation.

CDR3 sequences, V/J genes, frequencies and template counts came from survey-depth TCRbeta sequencing. Repertoires were generated with immunoSEQ multiplex PCR, while TCRdb's copy carries only in-frame clones and drops some. The repertoire holds about 1,200 clones, with about 41% as singletons. Sequences were derived from esophageal tissue, sampled at autopsy. This sequence was found in a female patient aged 40-69 years with steroid-refractory graft-versus-host disease after an allogeneic stem cell transplant. Some T cells here may be from the graft donor. The chain combines TRBV2 with TRBJ2-1; tentatively, D is TRBD2 (5 bases). CDR3 amino acids: CASLRASHSYNEQFF. The CDR3 DNA sequence: TGTGCCAGCCTGAGGGCTAGCCACTCCTACAATGAGCAGTTCTTC.